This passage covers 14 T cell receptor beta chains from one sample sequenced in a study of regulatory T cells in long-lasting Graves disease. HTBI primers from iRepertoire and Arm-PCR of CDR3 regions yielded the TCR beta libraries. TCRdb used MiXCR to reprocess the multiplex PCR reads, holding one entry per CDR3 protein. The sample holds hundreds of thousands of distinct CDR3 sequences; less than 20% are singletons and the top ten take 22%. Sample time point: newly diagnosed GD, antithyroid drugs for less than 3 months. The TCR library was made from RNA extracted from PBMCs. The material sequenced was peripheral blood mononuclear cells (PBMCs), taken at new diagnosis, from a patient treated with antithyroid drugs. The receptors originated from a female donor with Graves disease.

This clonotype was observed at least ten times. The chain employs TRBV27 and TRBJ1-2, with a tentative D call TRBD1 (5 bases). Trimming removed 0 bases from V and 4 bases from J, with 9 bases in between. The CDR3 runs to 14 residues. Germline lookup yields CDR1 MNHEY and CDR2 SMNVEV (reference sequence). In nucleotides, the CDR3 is TGTGCCAGCAGTTTATCCGGGGGAACCTATGGCTACACCTTC. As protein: CASSLSGGTYGYTF.

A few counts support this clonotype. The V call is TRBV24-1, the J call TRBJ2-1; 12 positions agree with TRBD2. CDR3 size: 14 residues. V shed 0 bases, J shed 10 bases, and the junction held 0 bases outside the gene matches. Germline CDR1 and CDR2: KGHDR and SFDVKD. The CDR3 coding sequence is TGTGCCACCAGTGATTTGGGACTAGCGGGAGAGCAGTTCTTC. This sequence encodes CATSDLGLAGEQFF.

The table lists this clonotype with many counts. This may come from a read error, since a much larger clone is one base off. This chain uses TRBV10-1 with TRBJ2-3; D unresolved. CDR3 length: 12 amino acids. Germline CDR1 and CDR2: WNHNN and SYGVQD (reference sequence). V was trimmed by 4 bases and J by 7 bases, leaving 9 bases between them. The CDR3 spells CASSASGNTQYF. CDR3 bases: TGCGCCAGCAGTGCAAGTGGTAATACGCAGTATTTT.

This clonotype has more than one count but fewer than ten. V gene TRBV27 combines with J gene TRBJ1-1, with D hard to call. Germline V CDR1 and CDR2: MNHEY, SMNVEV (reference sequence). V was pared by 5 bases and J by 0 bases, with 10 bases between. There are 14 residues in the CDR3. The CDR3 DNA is TGTGCCAGCAGTGAGTGGTACATGAACACTGAAGCTTTCTTT. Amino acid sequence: CASSEWYMNTEAFF.

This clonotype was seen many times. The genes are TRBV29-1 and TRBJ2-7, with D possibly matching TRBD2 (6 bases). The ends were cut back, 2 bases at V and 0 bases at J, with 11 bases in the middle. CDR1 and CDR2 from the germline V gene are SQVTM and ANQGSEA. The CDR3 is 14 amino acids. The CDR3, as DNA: TGCAGCGTTGAACTAGGCGGGGTCTCCTACGAGCAGTACTTC. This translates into CSVELGGVSYEQYF.

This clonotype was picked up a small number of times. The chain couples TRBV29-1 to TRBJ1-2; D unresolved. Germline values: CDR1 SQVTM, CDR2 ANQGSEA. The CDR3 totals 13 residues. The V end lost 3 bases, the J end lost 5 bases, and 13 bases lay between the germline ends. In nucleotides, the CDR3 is TGCAGCGTTGATGCAGGCGTATGGTATGGCTACACCTTC. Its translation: CSVDAGVWYGYTF.

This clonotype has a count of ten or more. The CDR3 DNA reads as TGTGCCAGCAGTACCTCCCAGATCCCGAACAATGAGCAGTTCTTC. Its protein is CASSTSQIPNNEQFF. The chain couples TRBV3-1 to TRBJ2-1; unclear D gene. The CDR3 loop spans 15 amino acids. The germline V and J ends were trimmed by 6 bases and 5 bases, with 17 bases remaining between them. In germline, CDR1 is LGHDT, CDR2 YNNKEL (reference sequence).

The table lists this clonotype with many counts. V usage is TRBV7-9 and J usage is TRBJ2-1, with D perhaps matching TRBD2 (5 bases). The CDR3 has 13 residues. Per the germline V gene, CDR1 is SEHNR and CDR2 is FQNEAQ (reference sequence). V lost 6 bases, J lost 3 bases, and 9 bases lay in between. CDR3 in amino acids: CASREAYYNEQFF. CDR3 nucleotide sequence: TGTGCCAGCAGGGAGGCTTACTACAATGAGCAGTTCTTC.

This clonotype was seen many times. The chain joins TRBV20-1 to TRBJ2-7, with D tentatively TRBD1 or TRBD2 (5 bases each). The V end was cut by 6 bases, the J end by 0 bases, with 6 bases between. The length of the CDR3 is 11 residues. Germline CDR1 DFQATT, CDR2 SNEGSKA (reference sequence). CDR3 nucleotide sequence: TGCAGTGCGGGGACCTCCTACGAGCAGTACTTC. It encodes CSAGTSYEQYF.

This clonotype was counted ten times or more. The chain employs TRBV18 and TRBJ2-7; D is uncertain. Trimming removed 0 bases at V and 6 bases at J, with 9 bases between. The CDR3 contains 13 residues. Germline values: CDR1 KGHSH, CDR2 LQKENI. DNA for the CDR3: TGTGCCAGCTCACCACCGGCCCGAGGCGAGCAGTACTTC. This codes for CASSPPARGEQYF.

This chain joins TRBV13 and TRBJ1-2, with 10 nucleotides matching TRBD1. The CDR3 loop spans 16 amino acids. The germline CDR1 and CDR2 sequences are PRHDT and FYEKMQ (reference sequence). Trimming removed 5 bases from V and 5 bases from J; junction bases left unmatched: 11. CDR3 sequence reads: CASSPNGQGGSYGYTF. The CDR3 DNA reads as TGTGCCAGCAGCCCAAACGGACAGGGGGGGAGTTATGGCTACACCTTC.

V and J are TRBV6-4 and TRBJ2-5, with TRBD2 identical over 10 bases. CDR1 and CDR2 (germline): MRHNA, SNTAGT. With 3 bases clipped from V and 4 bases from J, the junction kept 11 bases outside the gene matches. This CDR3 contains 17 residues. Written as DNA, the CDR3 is TGTGCCAGCAGTGAGGATCCAGCGGGAGGGCCGGGAGAGACCCAGTACTTC. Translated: CASSEDPAGGPGETQYF.

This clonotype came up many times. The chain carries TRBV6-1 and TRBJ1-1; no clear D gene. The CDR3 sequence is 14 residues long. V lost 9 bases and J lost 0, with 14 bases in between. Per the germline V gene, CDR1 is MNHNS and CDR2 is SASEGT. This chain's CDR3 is CASINRPVNTEAFF. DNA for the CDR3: TGTGCCAGTATTAACCGGCCCGTGAACACTGAAGCTTTCTTT.

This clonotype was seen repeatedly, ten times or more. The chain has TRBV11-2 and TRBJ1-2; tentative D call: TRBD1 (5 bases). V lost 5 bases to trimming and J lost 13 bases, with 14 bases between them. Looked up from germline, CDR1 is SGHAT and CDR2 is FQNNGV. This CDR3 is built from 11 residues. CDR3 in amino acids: CASSGQRAVTF. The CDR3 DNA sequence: TGTGCCAGCAGCGGACAAAGGGCGGTCACCTTC.